These 28 T cell receptor beta chains were sequenced from one sample in a study of T cells after yellow fever vaccination. TCRdb re-analysed the 5' RACE reads in MiXCR, keeping a single row per CDR3 protein. The data hold more than 350,000 distinct CDR3 sequences, with 11% observed a single time. The sequencing used PBMCs, collected on the day of the first yellow fever vaccination. These receptors were taken from a young man who received the YFV17D yellow fever vaccine.

This clonotype has more than one count but fewer than ten. The chain couples TRBV6-5 to TRBJ1-1; no firm D call. Germline CDR1 reads MNHEY; CDR2 reads SVGAGI. CDR3 size: 15 residues. V gave up 2 bases and J gave up 0 bases, with 10 bases separating them. CDR3 in DNA: TGTGCCAGCAGTTACACGACGGAGTTGAACACTGAAGCTTTCTTT. Protein sequence: CASSYTTELNTEAFF.

This clonotype was observed a few times. The chain recombines TRBV20-1 with TRBJ1-1; D uncertain. Between the trimmed V and J ends, which lost 3 bases and 0 bases, there was a span of 8 bases. CDR3 length: 13 amino acids. Germline CDR1 DFQATT, CDR2 SNEGSKA (reference sequence). In nucleotides, the CDR3 is TGCAGTGCTAGGCCGATTATGAACACTGAAGCTTTCTTT. Its translation is CSARPIMNTEAFF.

This clonotype was counted many times. The CDR3 region has the DNA TGTGCCACCAGTGATGAGGGTGGTGGACAAGGGTTGGGGACCCAGTACTTC. Amino acid sequence: CATSDEGGGQGLGTQYF. The chain employs TRBV24-1 and TRBJ2-5; either TRBD1 or TRBD2 may supply D (5 bases each). Trimming pared 3 bases from V and 7 bases from J, leaving 23 bases between. The CDR3 totals 17 residues. CDR1 is KGHDR and CDR2 is SFDVKD in the germline V gene.

There are a few counts of this clonotype. This sequence joins TRBV20-1 and TRBJ1-1, with no clear D. From germline, CDR1 is DFQATT and CDR2 SNEGSKA (reference sequence). The ends were cut back, 0 bases at V and 1 base at J, with 3 bases in the middle. CDR3 length equals 12 residues. The CDR3 loop is CSARERNTEAFF. Here the CDR3 DNA reads TGCAGTGCTAGAGAAAGGAACACTGAAGCTTTCTTT.

This clonotype has only a few counts. J is TRBJ2-5 and V is TRBV20-1; D possibly uses TRBD1 or TRBD2 (5 bases each). Trimming shortened V by 4 bases and J by 5 bases, and 17 bases separated the two germline ends. CDR1 is DFQATT, CDR2 SNEGSKA, per germline (reference sequence). The CDR3 runs to 14 residues. In DNA, the CDR3 is TGCAGTGCTACTCCGGGACGTAAGGAGGAGACCCAGTACTTC. This encodes CSATPGRKEETQYF.

This clonotype was seen more than once but under ten times. The chain combines TRBV12-5 with TRBJ1-4; D perhaps matches TRBD1 (5 bases). Trimming removed 5 bases at V and 8 bases at J, with 18 bases between. The CDR3 is 15 amino acids. Germline V CDR1 and CDR2: LGHNT, FRNRAP. CDR3: CASGPRGGELEKLFF. The CDR3 DNA reads as TGTGCTAGTGGTCCCCGTGGAGGGGAACTGGAAAAACTGTTTTTT.

The genes are TRBV5-1 and TRBJ1-4, with a tentative D call TRBD1 (6 bases). CDR1 and CDR2 from the germline V gene are SGHRS and YFSETQ. This CDR3 comprises 16 residues. V lost 7 bases and J 4 bases, leaving 20 bases between the germline ends. CDR3 residues: CASGPGAPIFNEKLFF. In DNA, the CDR3 is TGCGCCAGCGGACCAGGGGCGCCAATATTTAATGAAAAACTGTTTTTT.

This clonotype occurred many times. The chain recombines TRBV4-3 with TRBJ2-3; D is uncertain. V lost 1 base to trimming and J lost 6 bases, with 14 bases between them. In germline, CDR1 is LGHNA, CDR2 YSLEER. CDR3 length: 15 amino acids. The CDR3 DNA reads TGCGCCAGCAGCCAAGGCCCCGGGTTCTGGGATACGCAGTATTTT. Amino acids: CASSQGPGFWDTQYF.

The chain joins TRBV6-5 to TRBJ1-5; the D is unclear. V was clipped by 6 bases and J by 14 bases, with 17 bases between them. This CDR3 region has 12 residues. CDR1 is MNHEY, CDR2 SVGAGI, per germline. In nucleotides, the CDR3 is TGTGCCAGCAGACCCCAAGACGGCTCGGAGCATTTT. The encoded protein is CASRPQDGSEHF.

This clonotype has more than one count but fewer than ten. The chain recombines TRBV4-2 with TRBJ2-3, with D possibly being TRBD1 or TRBD2 (5 bases each). V dropped 4 bases and J dropped 2 bases, with 19 bases sitting between them. The CDR3 sequence is 17 residues long. Germline CDR1 is LGHNA and CDR2 is YNFKEQ. The CDR3 DNA follows: TGTGCCAGCAGCCCAATCGGGACCACCAACCCCACAGATACGCAGTATTTT. Translated, it gives CASSPIGTTNPTDTQYF.

This clonotype has a handful of counts. The V gene is TRBV6-5, the J gene TRBJ1-6, with TRBD1 as a possible D gene (6 bases). Germline-derived CDR1 and CDR2 are MNHEY and SVGAGI. The CDR3 has 15 amino acids. V was trimmed by 5 bases and J by 8 bases, leaving 16 bases between them. The CDR3 protein is CASSHQTGFDSPLHF. The CDR3 nucleotides read TGTGCCAGCAGTCACCAAACAGGGTTTGATTCACCCCTCCACTTT.

The table lists this clonotype with a few counts. The V and J genes are TRBV5-6 and TRBJ1-5, with TRBD1 as a possible D gene (5 bases). The germline CDR1 and CDR2 sequences are SGHDT and YYEEEE. CDR3 length: 14 residues. The V end lost 5 bases, the J end lost 1 base, and 10 bases lay between the germline ends. CDR3 DNA: TGTGCCAGCAGTCCCAGGGAAAGCAATCAGCCCCAGCATTTT. Protein: CASSPRESNQPQHF.

This chain uses TRBV7-9 with TRBJ1-3; D not resolved. This CDR3 is built from 14 residues. The V gene lost 1 base and the J gene lost 1 base, with 5 bases spanning the gap. CDR1 is SEHNR, CDR2 FQNEAQ, per germline (reference sequence). CDR3 amino acids: CASSLVPSGNTIYF. The CDR3 DNA follows: TGTGCCAGCAGCTTAGTTCCGTCTGGAAACACCATATATTTT.

Many counts were recorded for this clonotype. The chain carries TRBV27 and TRBJ1-5, with D possibly being TRBD1 (5 bases). The V gene's germline CDR1 is MNHEY and CDR2 SMNVEV (reference sequence). The CDR3 contains 15 residues. Trimming shortened V by 2 bases and J by 5 bases, and 13 bases separated the two germline ends. CDR3 loop: CASSLSSGRDQPQHF. The CDR3 DNA reads TGTGCCAGCAGTTTAAGCTCAGGGAGGGATCAGCCCCAGCATTTT.

The sample holds a few counts of this clonotype. CDR3 region: CASSPAGPAAQYF. CDR3 bases: TGTGCCAGCTCACCAGCCGGTCCCGCCGCCCAGTACTTC. The rearrangement links TRBV18 to TRBJ2-5, with D hard to call. V shed 2 bases and J shed 9 bases, with 13 bases lying between them. CDR3 length: 13 residues. Germline values: CDR1 KGHSH, CDR2 LQKENI. The complete variable domain, with remaining parts taken from reference TRBV18 and TRBJ2-5, reads NAGVMQNPRHLVRRRGQEARLRCSPMKGHSHVYWYRQLPEEGLKFMVYLQKENIIDESGMPKERFSAEFPKEGPSILRIQQVVRGDSAAYFCASSPAGPAAQYFGPGTRLLVL.

This clonotype was observed at least ten times. The V and J genes are TRBV5-1 and TRBJ2-7, with D perhaps given as TRBD1 or TRBD2 (5 bases each). Between the trimmed V and J ends, which lost 0 bases and 2 bases, there was a span of 12 bases. The germline V gene has CDR1 SGHRS and CDR2 YFSETQ. The CDR3 is 15 residues long. The CDR3 loop is CASSLGGAWAYEQYF. CDR3 nucleotides: TGCGCCAGCAGCTTGGGAGGGGCGTGGGCCTACGAGCAGTACTTC.

In this sample, this clonotype turned up many times. This chain uses TRBV12-3 or TRBV12-4 with TRBJ2-7; D gene ambiguous. Trimming removed 2 bases at V and 0 bases at J, with 2 bases between. This CDR3 is built from 12 residues. CDR3 nucleotide sequence: TGTGCCAGCAGTTTACACTCCTACGAGCAGTACTTC. It specifies CASSLHSYEQYF.

This chain joins TRBV6-1 and TRBJ2-1; 7 positions match TRBD1. The CDR3 extends over 14 amino acids. Germline V gene sequence: CDR1 MNHNS, CDR2 SASEGT. V trimming: 6 bases; J trimming: 3 bases; junction bases outside the gene matches: 5. Written as DNA, the CDR3 is TGTGCCAGCAGCACCGGGACAGTCTACAATGAGCAGTTCTTC. Translation: CASSTGTVYNEQFF.

This clonotype occurred a few times. The gene calls are TRBV10-3 and TRBJ2-3, with D hard to call. The V gene's germline CDR1 is ENHRY and CDR2 SYGVKD. This CDR3 region has 12 residues. V was clipped by 10 bases and J by 1 base, with 9 bases between them. The CDR3 nucleotides are TGTGCCAGCGCGTACCGCACAGATACGCAGTATTTT. Amino acids: CASAYRTDTQYF.

This rearrangement joins TRBV6-1 to TRBJ2-5; 7 bases fit TRBD2. The CDR3 spans 15 residues. Germline-derived CDR1 and CDR2 are MNHNS and SASEGT. V gave up 6 bases and J gave up 5 bases; unmatched junction bases: 12. CDR3 amino acids: CASSRDGGGWETQYF. The CDR3 nucleotides are TGTGCCAGCAGCCGTGATGGCGGGGGTTGGGAGACCCAGTACTTC.

In this sample, this clonotype turned up a few times. J is TRBJ2-1 and V is TRBV7-2; 14 bases map to TRBD2. The CDR3 extends over 15 amino acids. Germline trimming cut 8 bases from V and 8 bases from J; bases unmatched to any gene: 8. Germline loops: CDR1 SGHTA, CDR2 FQGNSA. The CDR3 loop is CASGWTSGGPYEQFF. The CDR3 nucleotides read TGTGCCAGCGGTTGGACTAGCGGGGGGCCCTATGAGCAGTTCTTC.

CDR3 protein: CAGVTGGEQYF. As DNA, the CDR3 is TGTGCCGGGGTAACAGGGGGCGAGCAGTACTTC. V gene TRBV5-8 combines with J gene TRBJ2-7, with 8 bases identical to TRBD1. V lost 10 bases to trimming and J lost 6 bases; unmatched junction nucleotides: 6. This CDR3 region has 11 residues. Germline CDR1 reads SGHTS; CDR2 reads YDEGEE. Based on the CDR3 plus reference TRBV5-8 and TRBJ2-7, the full variable domain is EAGVTQSPTHLIKTRGQQATLRCSPISGHTSVYWYQQALGLGLQFLLWYDEGEERNRGNFPPRFSGRQFPNYSSELNVNALELEDSALYLCAGVTGGEQYFGPGTRLTVT.

The chain has TRBV10-3 and TRBJ2-7, with D perhaps assigned TRBD1 or TRBD2 (5 bases each). The ends were cut back, 1 base at V and 0 bases at J, with 10 bases in the middle. CDR3 length: 15 amino acids. CDR1 is ENHRY, CDR2 SYGVKD, per germline. The CDR3 DNA reads as TGTGCCATCAGTGAGTACTCAGGGAGCTCCTACGAGCAGTACTTC. This codes for CAISEYSGSSYEQYF.

This clonotype was seen only a few times. The rearrangement links TRBV19 to TRBJ2-7, with 9 bases identical to TRBD2. The CDR3 has 15 amino acids. In germline, CDR1 is LNHDA, CDR2 SQIVND (reference sequence). J was trimmed by 3 bases and V by 6 bases; bases with no gene match: 9. The CDR3 DNA follows: TGTGCCAGTAGCCGAGGTAGCGGGGGCCACTACGAGCAGTACTTC. It specifies CASSRGSGGHYEQYF.

This chain links TRBV29-1 with TRBJ1-2; 9 bases agree with TRBD1. Germline V gene lookup returns CDR1 SQVTM and CDR2 ANQGSEA. This CDR3 contains 15 residues. The J segment lost 4 bases and the V segment lost 4 bases, leaving 10 bases of the junction unmatched. The CDR3 DNA sequence: TGCAGCGTTGGACCCGGACAGGGGATGGCCTATGGCTACACCTTC. Translation: CSVGPGQGMAYGYTF.

This clonotype was counted ten times or more. Compared with germline, one end of the junction differs, possibly owing to a read error. The chain combines TRBV7-2 with TRBJ1-1, with D unclear. Germline loops: CDR1 SGHTA, CDR2 FQGNSA. This CDR3 is built from 13 residues. In DNA, the CDR3 is TGCGCCAGCAGCTTGGTTCGTTCCACTGAAGCTTTCTTT. It yields the protein CASSLVRSTEAFF.

The chain links TRBV7-9 to TRBJ1-2; no definite D call. V gave up 4 bases and J gave up 8 bases, with 20 bases separating them. This CDR3 region has 15 residues. Germline V gene data show CDR1 as SEHNR and CDR2 as FQNEAQ (reference sequence). The CDR3 region has the DNA TGTGCCAGCAGCTCACATACACCCGGGCTCCACGGCTACACCTTC. It encodes CASSSHTPGLHGYTF.

This clonotype was detected only a few times. The CDR3, as DNA: TGTGCCAGCAGCTCGAACCAAGGGTACGAGCAGTTCTTC. This gives the protein CASSSNQGYEQFF. This sequence joins TRBV7-2 and TRBJ2-1; D is unclear. CDR3 length equals 13 residues. Germline CDR1 reads SGHTA; CDR2 reads FQGNSA. V lost 4 bases and J 10 bases, leaving 14 bases between the germline ends.